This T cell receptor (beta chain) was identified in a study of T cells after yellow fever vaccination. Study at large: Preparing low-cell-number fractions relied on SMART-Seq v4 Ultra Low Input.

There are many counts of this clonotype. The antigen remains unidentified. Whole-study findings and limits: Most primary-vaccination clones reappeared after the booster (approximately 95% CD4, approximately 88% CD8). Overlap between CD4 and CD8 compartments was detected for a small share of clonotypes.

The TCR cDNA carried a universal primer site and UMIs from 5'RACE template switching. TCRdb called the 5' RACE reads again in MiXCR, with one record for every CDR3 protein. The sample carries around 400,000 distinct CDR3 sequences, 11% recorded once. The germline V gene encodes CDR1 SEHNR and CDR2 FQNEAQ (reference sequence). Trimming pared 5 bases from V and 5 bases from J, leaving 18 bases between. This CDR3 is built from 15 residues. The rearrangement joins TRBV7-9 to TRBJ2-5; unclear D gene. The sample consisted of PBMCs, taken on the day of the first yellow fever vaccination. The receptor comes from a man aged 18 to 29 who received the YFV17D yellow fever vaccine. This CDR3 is CASSDNTAPRETQYF. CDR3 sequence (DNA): TGTGCCAGCAGCGACAACACAGCCCCCCGGGAGACCCAGTACTTC.